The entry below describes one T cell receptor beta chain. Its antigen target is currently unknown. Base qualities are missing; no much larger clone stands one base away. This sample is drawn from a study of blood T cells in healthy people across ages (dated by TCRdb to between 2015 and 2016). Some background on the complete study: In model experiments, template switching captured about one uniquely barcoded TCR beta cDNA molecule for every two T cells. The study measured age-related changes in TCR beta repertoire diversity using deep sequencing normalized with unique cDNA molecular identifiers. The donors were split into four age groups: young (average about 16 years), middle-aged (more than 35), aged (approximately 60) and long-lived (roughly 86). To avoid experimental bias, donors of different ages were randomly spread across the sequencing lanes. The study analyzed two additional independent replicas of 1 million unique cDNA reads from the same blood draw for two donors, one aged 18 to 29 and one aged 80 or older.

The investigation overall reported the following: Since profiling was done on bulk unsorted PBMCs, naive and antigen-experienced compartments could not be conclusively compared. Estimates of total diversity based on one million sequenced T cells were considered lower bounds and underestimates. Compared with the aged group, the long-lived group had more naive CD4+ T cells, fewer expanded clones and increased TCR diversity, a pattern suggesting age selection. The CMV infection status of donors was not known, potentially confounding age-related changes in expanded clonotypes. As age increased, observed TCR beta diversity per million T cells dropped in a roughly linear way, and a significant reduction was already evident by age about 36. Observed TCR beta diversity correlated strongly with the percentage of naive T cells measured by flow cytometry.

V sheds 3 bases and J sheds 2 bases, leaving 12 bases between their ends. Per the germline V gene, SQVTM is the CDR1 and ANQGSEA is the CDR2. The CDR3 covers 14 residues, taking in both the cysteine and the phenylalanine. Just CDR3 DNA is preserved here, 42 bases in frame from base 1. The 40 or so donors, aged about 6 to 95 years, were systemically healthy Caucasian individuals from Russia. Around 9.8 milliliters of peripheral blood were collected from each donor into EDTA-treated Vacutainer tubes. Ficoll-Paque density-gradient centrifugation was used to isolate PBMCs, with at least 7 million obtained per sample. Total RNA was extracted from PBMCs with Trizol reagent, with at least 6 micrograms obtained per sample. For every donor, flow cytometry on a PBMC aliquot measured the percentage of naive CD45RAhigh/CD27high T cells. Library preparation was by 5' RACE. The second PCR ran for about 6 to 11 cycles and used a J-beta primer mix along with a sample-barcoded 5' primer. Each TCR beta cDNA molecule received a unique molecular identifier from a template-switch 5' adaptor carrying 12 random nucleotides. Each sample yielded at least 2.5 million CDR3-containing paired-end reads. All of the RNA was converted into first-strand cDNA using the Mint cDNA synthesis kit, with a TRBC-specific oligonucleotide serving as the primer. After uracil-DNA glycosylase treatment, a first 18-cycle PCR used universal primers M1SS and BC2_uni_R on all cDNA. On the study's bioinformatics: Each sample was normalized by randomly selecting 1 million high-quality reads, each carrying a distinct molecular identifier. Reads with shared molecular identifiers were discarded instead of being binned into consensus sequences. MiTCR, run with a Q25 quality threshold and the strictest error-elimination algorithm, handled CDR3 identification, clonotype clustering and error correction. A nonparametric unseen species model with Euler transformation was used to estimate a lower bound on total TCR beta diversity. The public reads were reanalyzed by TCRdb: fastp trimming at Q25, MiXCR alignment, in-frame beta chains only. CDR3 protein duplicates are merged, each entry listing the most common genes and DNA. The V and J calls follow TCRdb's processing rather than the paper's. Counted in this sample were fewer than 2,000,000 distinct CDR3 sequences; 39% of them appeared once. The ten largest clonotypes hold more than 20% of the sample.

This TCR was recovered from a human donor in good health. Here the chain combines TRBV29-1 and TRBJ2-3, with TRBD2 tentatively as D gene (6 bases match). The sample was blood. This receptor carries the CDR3 CSVDWGRPTDTQYF. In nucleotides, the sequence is TGCAGCGTTGACTGGGGGAGGCCCACAGATACGCAGTATTTT.